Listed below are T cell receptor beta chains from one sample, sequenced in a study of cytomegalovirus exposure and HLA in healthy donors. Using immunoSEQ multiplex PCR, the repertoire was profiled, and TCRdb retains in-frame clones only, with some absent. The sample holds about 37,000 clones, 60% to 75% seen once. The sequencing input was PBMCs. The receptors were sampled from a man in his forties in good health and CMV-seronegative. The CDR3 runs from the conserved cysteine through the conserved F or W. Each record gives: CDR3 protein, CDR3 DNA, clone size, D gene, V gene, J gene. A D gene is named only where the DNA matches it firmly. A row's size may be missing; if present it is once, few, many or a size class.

CDR3: CASREQSSYEQYF
DNA: TGTGCCAGCCGGGAACAGAGCTCCTACGAGCAGTACTTC
size: few
D: -
V: TRBV2
J: TRBJ2-7

CDR3: CASSAEGRGLNTEAFF
DNA: TGTGCCAGCAGCGCTGAGGGAAGGGGGCTGAACACTGAAGCTTTCTTT
size: -
D: TRBD1
V: TRBV9
J: TRBJ1-1

CDR3: CASSLALAGVQETQYF
DNA: TGTGCCAGCAGCTTGGCCTTAGCGGGGGTTCAAGAGACCCAGTACTTC
size: few
D: TRBD2
V: TRBV5-4
J: TRBJ2-5

CDR3: CATSSGAYGYTF
DNA: TGTGCCACCAGCAGCGGAGCCTATGGCTACACCTTC
size: -
D: -
V: TRBV15
J: TRBJ1-2

CDR3: CASRRTGTLYEQYF
DNA: TGTGCCAGCAGGCGGACAGGTACCCTCTACGAGCAGTACTTC
size: -
D: TRBD1
V: TRBV6-1
J: TRBJ2-7

CDR3: CAWSVARGSQPQHF
DNA: TGTGCCTGGAGTGTTGCCCGGGGATCACAGCCCCAGCATTTT
size: -
D: -
V: TRBV30
J: TRBJ1-5

CDR3: CASSYSSTTGTYEQYF
DNA: TGTGCCAGCAGTTACTCCTCCACGACGGGAACCTACGAGCAGTACTTC
size: -
D: -
V: TRBV6-5
J: TRBJ2-7

CDR3: CASSDSGGQYF
DNA: TGTGCCAGCAGCGACTCGGGGGGCCAGTACTTC
size: -
D: TRBD2
V: TRBV7-2
J: TRBJ2-5

CDR3: CASSAGTGVTGELFF
DNA: TGTGCCAGCAGCGCCGGGACAGGGGTCACCGGGGAGCTGTTTTTT
size: -
D: TRBD1
V: TRBV7-9
J: TRBJ2-2

CDR3: CAWSVPLGDRETQYF
DNA: TGTGCCTGGAGTGTACCCCTAGGTGATCGAGAGACCCAGTACTTC
size: -
D: -
V: TRBV30
J: TRBJ2-5

CDR3: CAWRGQGPLSGYTF
DNA: TGTGCCTGGAGGGGACAGGGACCCCTATCTGGCTACACCTTC
size: few
D: TRBD1
V: TRBV30
J: TRBJ1-2

CDR3: CASSPTGQYSEQYF
DNA: TGTGCCAGCAGCCCTACGGGACAGTATTCCGAGCAGTACTTC
size: once
D: TRBD1
V: TRBV7-8
J: TRBJ2-7

CDR3: CASSSGSSYNSPLHF
DNA: TGTGCCAGCAGTTCCGGGAGCTCCTATAATTCACCCCTCCACTTT
size: -
D: -
V: TRBV6-5
J: TRBJ1-6

CDR3: CASSSTGGANYGYTF
DNA: TGTGCCAGCAGCTCAACAGGGGGCGCTAACTATGGCTACACCTTC
size: -
D: TRBD1
V: TRBV28
J: TRBJ1-2

CDR3: CASSLGLAWDEQFF
DNA: TGTGCCAGCAGCTTGGGACTAGCGTGGGATGAGCAGTTCTTC
size: -
D: TRBD2
V: TRBV7-9
J: TRBJ2-1

CDR3: CASSQDGGNRPQHF
DNA: TGTGCCAGCAGCCAAGACGGCGGCAATCGGCCCCAGCATTTT
size: -
D: -
V: TRBV4-2
J: TRBJ1-5

CDR3: CSVRPGGNEQFF
DNA: TGCAGCGTTAGACCCGGGGGCAATGAGCAGTTCTTC
size: -
D: -
V: TRBV29-1
J: TRBJ2-1

CDR3: CASSLGGQGPDTQYF
DNA: TGTGCCAGCAGCTTAGGTGGACAGGGTCCAGATACGCAGTATTTT
size: -
D: TRBD1
V: TRBV7-9
J: TRBJ2-3

CDR3: CASSTSDREQETQYF
DNA: TGTGCCAGTAGTACATCCGACAGGGAACAAGAGACCCAGTACTTC
size: -
D: TRBD1
V: TRBV19
J: TRBJ2-5

CDR3: CASSETSGRPFNEQFF
DNA: TGTGCCAGCAGTGAAACGAGCGGGAGACCTTTCAATGAGCAGTTCTTC
size: few
D: TRBD2
V: TRBV6-1
J: TRBJ2-1

CDR3: CASSPEGRGGMDTQYF
DNA: TGCGCCAGCAGCCCCGAGGGGCGGGGGGGCATGGATACGCAGTATTTT
size: few
D: TRBD2
V: TRBV5-1
J: TRBJ2-3

CDR3: CSVERREGNYGYTF
DNA: TGCAGCGTTGAACGCAGGGAGGGTAACTATGGCTACACCTTC
size: -
D: -
V: TRBV29-1
J: TRBJ1-2

CDR3: CASSSTASGNTIYF
DNA: TGTGCCAGCAGTTCGACAGCTTCTGGAAACACCATATATTTT
size: -
D: -
V: TRBV6-5
J: TRBJ1-3

CDR3: CATSRDVRETQYF
DNA: TGTGCCACCAGCAGAGATGTTCGAGAGACCCAGTACTTC
size: once
D: -
V: TRBV15
J: TRBJ2-5

CDR3: CASSVQGGEWNEQFF
DNA: TGTGCTAGCAGCGTACAGGGAGGGGAATGGAATGAGCAGTTCTTC
size: -
D: -
V: TRBV7-7
J: TRBJ2-1

CDR3: CASSPRDNTEKLFF
DNA: TGTGCCAGCAGCCCCCGGGACAACACAGAAAAACTGTTTTTT
size: -
D: -
V: TRBV7-9
J: TRBJ1-4

CDR3: CASSRAGQSMNTEAFF
DNA: TGTGCCAGCAGCCGGGCGGGACAGTCTATGAACACTGAAGCTTTCTTT
size: -
D: TRBD1
V: TRBV5-4
J: TRBJ1-1

CDR3: CASMGAERSSPLHF
DNA: TGTGCCAGCATGGGGGCGGAGAGAAGTTCACCCCTCCACTTT
size: -
D: -
V: TRBV7-9
J: TRBJ1-6

CDR3: CSVLSGGNEQYF
DNA: TGCAGCGTCCTTAGCGGGGGCAACGAGCAGTACTTC
size: -
D: TRBD2
V: TRBV29-1
J: TRBJ2-7

CDR3: CASSEATGANTEAFF
DNA: TGTGCCAGCAGTGAAGCGACAGGGGCGAACACTGAAGCTTTCTTT
size: few
D: TRBD1
V: TRBV2
J: TRBJ1-1

CDR3: CASSSTGDFSGNTIYF
DNA: TGCGCCAGCAGCTCGACAGGGGACTTCTCTGGAAACACCATATATTTT
size: once
D: TRBD1
V: TRBV4-1
J: TRBJ1-3

CDR3: CASSYTLAGAETQYF
DNA: TGTGCCAGCAGTTACACTCTAGCGGGGGCGGAGACCCAGTACTTC
size: -
D: TRBD2
V: TRBV6-5
J: TRBJ2-5

CDR3: CASSRGRGWGNQPQHF
DNA: TGTGCCAGCAGCCGCGGGCGGGGGTGGGGCAATCAGCCCCAGCATTTT
size: once
D: -
V: TRBV11-3
J: TRBJ1-5

CDR3: CASSLLAGFLNEQFF
DNA: TGTGCCAGCAGCCTTCTAGCGGGGTTTCTCAATGAGCAGTTCTTC
size: -
D: TRBD2
V: TRBV7-9
J: TRBJ2-1

CDR3: CAPRRALRTEAFF
DNA: TGCGCCCCTCGGAGGGCGCTGAGGACTGAAGCTTTCTTT
size: -
D: -
V: TRBV10-1
J: TRBJ1-1

CDR3: CASSIDRGVEQYF
DNA: TGTGCCAGCAGTATCGACAGGGGTGTTGAGCAGTACTTC
size: -
D: TRBD1
V: TRBV27
J: TRBJ2-7

CDR3: CASSLWGGPNSPLHF
DNA: TGTGCCAGCAGCTTGTGGGGGGGCCCCAATTCACCCCTCCACTTT
size: -
D: -
V: TRBV5-6
J: TRBJ1-6

CDR3: CASSPRLADYNEQFF
DNA: TGTGCCAGCAGCCCGAGACTAGCGGACTACAATGAGCAGTTCTTC
size: -
D: TRBD2
V: TRBV5-4
J: TRBJ2-1

CDR3: CASSLSPGTSGGTDTQYF
DNA: TGTGCCAGCAGCCTCAGCCCCGGGACTAGCGGGGGCACAGATACGCAGTATTTT
size: -
D: TRBD2
V: TRBV5-4
J: TRBJ2-3

CDR3: CASRNGGLYEQYF
DNA: TGTGCCAGCAGGAATGGAGGGCTCTACGAGCAGTACTTC
size: -
D: -
V: TRBV6-5
J: TRBJ2-7

CDR3: CAWSVQSLQVAGALNEQFF
DNA: TGTGCCTGGAGTGTACAATCTCTCCAGGTAGCGGGGGCCCTAAATGAGCAGTTCTTC
size: -
D: TRBD2
V: TRBV30
J: TRBJ2-1

CDR3: CSVTGSDTQYF
DNA: TGCAGCGTGACAGGGTCAGATACGCAGTATTTT
size: -
D: TRBD1
V: TRBV29-1
J: TRBJ2-3